These 30 T cell receptor beta chains came from one sample sequenced in a study of T cells after yellow fever vaccination. TCRdb called the 5' RACE reads again in MiXCR, with one record for every CDR3 protein. Here the sample spans about 260,000 distinct CDR3 sequences, 10% to 15% being singletons. The sample was CD4+ T cells sorted from PBMCs, taken 45 days after the yellow fever booster vaccination. All receptors come from a man younger than 40 who received the YFV17D yellow fever vaccine.

The chain is built from TRBV7-3 and TRBJ2-1, with 8 positions matching TRBD2. The CDR3 contains 16 residues. After removal of 5 bases from V and 3 bases from J, the junction contained 9 bases not matched to a gene. Germline assignment: CDR1 SGHTA and CDR2 FQGTGA. CDR3 nucleotide sequence: TGTGCCAGCAGCCCCTCAGCGGGAGTTAACTACAATGAGCAGTTCTTC. Translating it yields CASSPSAGVNYNEQFF.

The chain uses TRBV20-1 and TRBJ1-2; D possibly corresponds to TRBD1 (5 bases). Germline-derived CDR1 and CDR2 are DFQATT and SNEGSKA (reference sequence). Trimming removed 1 base at V and 8 bases at J, with 11 bases between. The CDR3 is made up of 12 amino acids. This chain's CDR3 is CSARGGAPGYTF. CDR3 coding DNA: TGCAGTGCTAGAGGCGGGGCCCCGGGCTACACCTTC.

The J gene is TRBJ2-3, the V gene TRBV11-2; possible D gene TRBD2, 5 bases. The CDR3 spans 14 residues. V was shortened by 6 bases and J by 2 bases, with 12 bases between the two germline ends. From germline, CDR1 is SGHAT and CDR2 FQNNGV. The CDR3, as DNA: TGTGCCAGCAGTTTGAGGGTCTACACAGATACGCAGTATTTT. This encodes CASSLRVYTDTQYF.

The V call is TRBV7-2, the J call TRBJ2-3; D uncertain. Germline values: CDR1 SGHTA, CDR2 FQGNSA. The CDR3 length is 14 residues. V gave up 2 bases and J gave up 1 base, with 7 bases separating them. This chain's CDR3 is CASSLFARTDTQYF. The CDR3 nucleotides read TGTGCCAGCAGCTTATTCGCACGCACAGATACGCAGTATTTT.

About this clonotype: A much larger clonotype is one base distant, so this may be a read error. The chain's CDR3 is CSVASFGGGELFF. In DNA, the CDR3 is TGCAGCGTTGCCTCTTTCGGCGGCGGGGAGCTGTTTTTT. The V call is TRBV29-1, the J call TRBJ2-2; D gene ambiguous. There are 13 residues in the CDR3. The V gene's germline CDR1 is SQVTM and CDR2 ANQGSEA. The germline V and J ends were trimmed by 4 bases and 7 bases, with 13 bases remaining between them.

The chain has TRBV5-1 and TRBJ2-1, with D unclear. The length of the CDR3 is 11 residues. Trimming pared 1 base from V and 12 bases from J, leaving 8 bases between. Germline lookup yields CDR1 SGHRS and CDR2 YFSETQ. Written as DNA, the CDR3 is TGCGCCAGCAGCTTGTCGGAAACGCAGTTCTTC. Translating gives CASSLSETQFF.

This clonotype was picked up a small number of times. CDR3 loop: CASSPFTGQVTDTQYF. CDR3 nucleotides: TGTGCCAGCTCACCATTCACCGGACAGGTGACAGATACGCAGTATTTT. The chain employs TRBV18 and TRBJ2-3, with TRBD1 matching over 7 bases. Germline lookup yields CDR1 KGHSH and CDR2 LQKENI. V dropped 2 bases and J dropped 3; count of bases not matched to a gene: 8. The CDR3 is 16 amino acids.

This clonotype was detected a few times. V and J are TRBV12-3 or TRBV12-4 and TRBJ2-3; D unresolved. This CDR3 spans 15 amino acids. Trimming stripped 6 bases from V and 4 bases from J, with 17 bases between. Here the CDR3 DNA reads TGTGCCAGCAGCCCCGGGTCTAGGATGGCAGATACGCAGTATTTT. It is translated as CASSPGSRMADTQYF.

The chain couples TRBV20-1 to TRBJ2-1; 10 bases fit TRBD2. The germline V gene has CDR1 DFQATT and CDR2 SNEGSKA (reference sequence). J lost 7 bases, V lost 4 bases, and 4 bases had no gene match. This CDR3 is built from 13 residues. In nucleotides, the CDR3 is TGCAGTGCTACTAGCGGGAGTTGGAATGAGCAGTTCTTC. Its translation: CSATSGSWNEQFF.

The V gene is TRBV4-3, the J gene TRBJ2-7; TRBD2 agrees at 8 bases. The CDR3 consists of 16 residues. CDR1 is LGHNA and CDR2 is YSLEER in the germline V gene. The V and J ends lost 2 bases and 0 bases, in that order; junction bases with no gene match: 6. CDR3 sequence: CASSQSSGMHSYEQYF. The CDR3 DNA follows: TGCGCCAGCAGCCAAAGTAGCGGGATGCACTCCTACGAGCAGTACTTC.

This clonotype has only a few counts. This chain joins TRBV7-2 and TRBJ2-5; D may be TRBD1 or TRBD2 (5 bases each). Trimming took 0 bases from V and 4 from J, leaving 9 bases between them. CDR1 and CDR2 from the germline V gene are SGHTA and FQGNSA. CDR3 length equals 14 residues. In DNA form, the CDR3 reads TGTGCCAGCAGCTTAGCGAAGGGACCAGAGACCCAGTACTTC. This sequence encodes CASSLAKGPETQYF. Drawing the rest from reference TRBV7-2 and TRBJ2-5, the complete variable domain is GAGVSQSPSNKVTEKGKDVELRCDPISGHTALYWYRQSLGQGLEFLIYFQGNSAPDKSGLPSDRFSAERTGGSVSTLTIQRTQQEDSAVYLCASSLAKGPETQYFGPGTRLLVL.

This clonotype was recorded a few times. This chain connects TRBV12-3 or TRBV12-4 to TRBJ2-7; 7 bases agree with TRBD1. Trimming at V came to 4 bases and at J to 9 bases, leaving 3 bases not matched to a gene. CDR3 length: 11 amino acids. The CDR3 sequence is CASSYRGMQYF. CDR3 coding DNA: TGTGCCAGCAGTTACAGGGGTATGCAGTACTTC.

A few counts support this clonotype. This rearrangement joins TRBV20-1 to TRBJ2-7, with a possible D match to TRBD2 (6 bases). V shed 6 bases and J shed 0 bases, with 12 bases lying between them. CDR3 length: 13 residues. The germline V gene encodes CDR1 DFQATT and CDR2 SNEGSKA (reference sequence). For the CDR3, the DNA is TGCAGTGCAATAGCGGTTAGCTCCTACGAGCAGTACTTC. Translated, it gives CSAIAVSSYEQYF.

This rearrangement joins TRBV29-1 to TRBJ2-3; D unresolved. There are 14 residues in the CDR3. V was trimmed by 5 bases and J by 1 base, leaving 13 bases between them. CDR1 is SQVTM, CDR2 ANQGSEA, per germline. Here the CDR3 reads CSVRNLYGTDTQYF. The CDR3 DNA reads as TGCAGCGTTCGGAACCTCTATGGCACAGATACGCAGTATTTT.

Concerning this clonotype: A much bigger clone sits one base away, suggesting this may be a read error. The rearrangement joins TRBV5-4 to TRBJ2-5, with D perhaps TRBD1 (6 bases). The CDR3 is made up of 13 amino acids. Germline values: CDR1 SGHNT, CDR2 YYREEE (reference sequence). DNA for the CDR3: TGTGCCAGCAGTGGGCAGGGGAGAGAGACCAAGTACTTC. Its protein product is CASSGQGRETKYF.

The chain carries TRBV5-5 and TRBJ2-1, with 10 bases matching TRBD2. The CDR3 runs to 15 residues. CDR1 is SGHKS and CDR2 is YYEKEE in the germline V gene (reference sequence). Unmatched junction bases numbered 3, after V lost 4 bases and J lost 2 bases. This CDR3 reads CASSSLAGAYNEQFF. The CDR3 DNA reads TGTGCCAGCAGCAGTCTAGCGGGGGCCTACAATGAGCAGTTCTTC.

The rearrangement joins TRBV18 to TRBJ1-1, with a weak D call TRBD1 (6 bases). Germline V gene sequence: CDR1 KGHSH, CDR2 LQKENI. The CDR3 spans 15 residues. The V end lost 3 bases, the J end lost 3 bases, and 14 bases lay between the germline ends. This chain's CDR3 is CASSPRDNPYTEAFF. CDR3 in DNA: TGTGCCAGCTCACCTCGGGACAACCCGTACACTGAAGCTTTCTTT.

V and J are TRBV6-5 and TRBJ2-7, with D tentatively TRBD1 (6 bases). Deletions cut 7 bases from V and 6 bases from J, with 10 bases between. The CDR3 spans 11 residues. Looked up from germline, CDR1 is MNHEY and CDR2 is SVGAGI. The CDR3 loop is CASTAGVEQYF. In DNA form, the CDR3 reads TGTGCCAGCACGGCAGGGGTCGAGCAGTACTTC.

The rearrangement joins TRBV7-9 to TRBJ1-1; D ambiguous. Germline CDR1 SEHNR, CDR2 FQNEAQ (reference sequence). Trimming removed 4 bases at V and 3 bases at J, with 15 bases between. This CDR3 is 15 amino acids long. The CDR3 DNA follows: TGTGCCAGCAGCTCACCGGAGGAGATATACACTGAAGCTTTCTTT. Residues: CASSSPEEIYTEAFF.

This clonotype has just a few counts. V and J are TRBV5-1 and TRBJ2-1; 10 bases are shared with TRBD1. Germline V gene lookup returns CDR1 SGHRS and CDR2 YFSETQ. V dropped 5 bases and J dropped 2; count of bases not matched to a gene: 4. CDR3 length: 15 amino acids. The CDR3 DNA follows: TGCGCCAGCAGGGGGGGGACAGGGGCCTACAATGAGCAGTTCTTC. Protein product: CASRGGTGAYNEQFF. The whole variable domain, remainder taken from reference TRBV5-1 and TRBJ2-1, is KAGVTQTPRYLIKTRGQQVTLSCSPISGHRSVSWYQQTPGQGLQFLFEYFSETQRNKGNFPGRFSGRQFSNSRSEMNVSTLELGDSALYLCASRGGTGAYNEQFFGPGTRLTVL.

This clonotype came up a few times. The chain carries TRBV5-4 and TRBJ2-7; D perhaps matches TRBD2 (5 bases). The CDR3 consists of 14 residues. Germline V gene data show CDR1 as SGHNT and CDR2 as YYREEE (reference sequence). The V and J ends lost 4 bases and 2 bases respectively, with 13 bases between them. The chain's CDR3 is CASSSRDKTYEQYF. CDR3 bases: TGTGCCAGCAGCAGCCGGGATAAAACCTACGAGCAGTACTTC.

The V gene is TRBV12-3 or TRBV12-4, the J gene TRBJ2-7, with 9 bases fitting TRBD1. V shed 7 bases, J shed 7 bases, and the junction held 8 bases outside the gene matches. The CDR3 covers 13 residues. CDR3 DNA sequence: TGTGCCAGCACTACAGGGGGCGCGGGAGAGCAGTACTTC. This encodes CASTTGGAGEQYF.

The table lists this clonotype with a few counts. The chain joins TRBV29-1 to TRBJ1-1; D unclear. Deletions cut 8 bases from V and 1 base from J, with 14 bases between. The CDR3 loop spans 13 amino acids. The V gene's germline CDR1 is SQVTM and CDR2 ANQGSEA. CDR3 residues: CSTIGRGNTEAFF. The CDR3 DNA sequence: TGCAGCACCATCGGTCGGGGGAACACTGAAGCTTTCTTT.

On this clonotype: Sequence at one end of the junction differs from germline and may be a read error. V usage is TRBV4-2 and J usage is TRBJ2-7; no clear D gene. This CDR3 contains 14 residues. Per the germline V gene, CDR1 is LGHNA and CDR2 is YNFKEQ. The CDR3 sequence is CARSQALSSYEQYF. The CDR3 bases are TGTGCCAGAAGCCAAGCACTGTCCTCCTACGAGCAGTACTTC.

J is TRBJ2-3 and V is TRBV2, with D tentatively TRBD2 (6 bases). The CDR3 contains 16 residues. Germline V gene sequence: CDR1 SNHLY, CDR2 FYNNEI. Trimming took off 2 bases at V and 0 bases at J, with 12 bases between the two ends. CDR3: CASSENFGTSTDTQYF. For the CDR3, the DNA is TGTGCCAGCAGTGAAAACTTCGGGACTAGCACAGATACGCAGTATTTT.

This clonotype was found a few times. This chain links TRBV7-9 with TRBJ2-5; 9 bases line up with TRBD2. Germline CDR1 reads SEHNR; CDR2 reads FQNEAQ (reference sequence). Losses at the gene ends were 4 bases for V and 3 bases for J; bases not matched to a gene: 6. This CDR3 contains 15 residues. The DNA of the CDR3 is TGTGCCAGCAGCTCTCTAGCGGGAAGGAAAGAGACCCAGTACTTC. Protein product: CASSSLAGRKETQYF. Using reference TRBV7-9 and TRBJ2-5 for the parts outside the CDR3, the full variable domain is DTGVSQNPRHKITKRGQNVTFRCDPISEHNRLYWYRQTLGQGPEFLTYFQNEAQLEKSRLLSDRFSAERPKGSFSTLEIQRTEQGDSAMYLCASSSLAGRKETQYFGPGTRLLVL.

The chain links TRBV12-3 or TRBV12-4 to TRBJ2-2; no definite D call. V lost 3 bases to trimming and J lost 8 bases, with 13 bases between them. This CDR3 region has 14 residues. This CDR3 reads CASSFLPTWGELFF. The CDR3 bases are TGTGCCAGCAGTTTCCTTCCCACTTGGGGGGAGCTGTTTTTT.

This clonotype has more than one count but fewer than ten. The chain links TRBV3-1 to TRBJ2-1; TRBD2 aligns across 14 bases. This CDR3 region has 17 residues. After removal of 4 bases from V and 9 bases from J, the junction contained 11 bases not matched to a gene. Germline CDR1 LGHDT, CDR2 YNNKEL (reference sequence). The CDR3 coding sequence is TGTGCCAGCAGCCCAGACACCGGGACTAGCGGGAGTCGTGAGCAGTTCTTC. Its translation: CASSPDTGTSGSREQFF.

This clonotype occurred a few times. V usage is TRBV29-1 and J usage is TRBJ2-5; TRBD2 might be the D (6 bases). Germline V lookup: CDR1 SQVTM, CDR2 ANQGSEA. CDR3 length: 15 amino acids. Between the trimmed V and J ends, which lost 6 bases and 7 bases, there was a span of 24 bases. The CDR3 spells CSVENPPSVQGTQYF. In DNA, the CDR3 is TGCAGCGTCGAAAACCCCCCTAGCGTTCAGGGGACCCAGTACTTC.

This clonotype was observed a few times. The genes are TRBV20-1 and TRBJ1-2; D may be TRBD1 (5 bases). The CDR3 has 15 amino acids. Germline loops: CDR1 DFQATT, CDR2 SNEGSKA (reference sequence). V lost 4 bases, J lost 3 bases, and 18 bases lay in between. In DNA, the CDR3 is TGCAGTGCTATTCGGCCGGGGGGAGAGGACTATGGCTACACCTTC. Translating it yields CSAIRPGGEDYGYTF.